The sequence of this T cell receptor (beta chain) was determined in a study of CD8 T cells in ankylosing spondylitis. A note on this clonotype: No antigen is known for it.

Quantitative 5'-RACE with molecular barcodes generated TCR beta libraries. MiXCR was run by TCRdb on the 5' RACE reads, yielding one entry per CDR3 protein. The sample lists roughly 400,000 distinct CDR3 sequences, around 20% occurring once. This CDR3 comprises 15 residues. The J segment lost 8 bases and the V segment lost 5 bases, leaving 8 bases of the junction unmatched. Germline assignment: CDR1 SGHNT and CDR2 YENEEA. General study points: A motif in TCR beta, a set of under ten highly homologous variants, appeared characteristic of ankylosing spondylitis blood.

The sequenced material came from blood, either unsorted or a sorted T cell fraction (not recorded which). The clonotype comes from a male donor with ankylosing spondylitis. This chain connects TRBV11-3 to TRBJ2-1; 11 nucleotides align to TRBD2. The CDR3 coding sequence is TGTGCCAGCAGCCTAACTAGCGGGAGTTCCCATGAGCAGTTCTTC. It translates to CASSLTSGSSHEQFF.